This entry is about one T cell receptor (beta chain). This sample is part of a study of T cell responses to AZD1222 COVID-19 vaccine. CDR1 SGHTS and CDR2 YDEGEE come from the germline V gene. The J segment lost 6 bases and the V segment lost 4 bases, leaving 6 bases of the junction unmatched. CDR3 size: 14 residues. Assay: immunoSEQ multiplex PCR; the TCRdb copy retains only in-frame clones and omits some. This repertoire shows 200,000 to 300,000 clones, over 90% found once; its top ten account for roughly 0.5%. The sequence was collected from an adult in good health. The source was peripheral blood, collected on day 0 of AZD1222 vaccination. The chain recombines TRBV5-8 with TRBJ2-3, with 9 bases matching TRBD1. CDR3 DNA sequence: TGTGCCAGCAGCCCCCGACAGGGGGTGGATACGCAGTATTTT. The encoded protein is CASSPRQGVDTQYF.